This passage covers 7 T cell receptor beta chains from one sample sequenced in a study of PD-L1 blockade in urothelial cancer. Using immunoSEQ multiplex PCR, the repertoire was profiled, and TCRdb retains in-frame clones only, with some absent. In the table there are more than 70,000 clones, less than 90% of which are singletons. The sample was PBMCs, taken around atezolizumab (anti-PD-L1) treatment. These receptors came from a man between 60 and 75 years old with urothelial cancer.

As regards this clone: This same CDR3 is encoded by further DNA sequences in the sample. This chain connects TRBV7-2 to TRBJ1-3, with D tentatively TRBD1 (5 bases). The germline CDR1 and CDR2 sequences are SGHTA and FQGNSA. CDR3 length: 15 amino acids. V lost 4 bases and J 0 bases, leaving 10 bases between the germline ends. The CDR3, as DNA: TGTGCCAGCAGCTCCACAGGCACCTCTGGAAACACCATATATTTT. It yields the protein CASSSTGTSGNTIYF.

CDR3 residues: CSARTLDTQYF. Here the CDR3 DNA reads TGCAGTGCTAGAACATTGGATACGCAGTATTTT. The rearrangement uses TRBV20-1 and TRBJ2-3; unclear D gene. The length of the CDR3 is 11 residues. V was cut by 2 bases and J by 6 bases, with 6 bases left in between. In germline, CDR1 is DFQATT, CDR2 SNEGSKA (reference sequence).

V is TRBV19 and J is TRBJ1-3, with a weak D call TRBD1 (5 bases). The V end lost 5 bases, the J end lost 0 bases, and 14 bases lay between the germline ends. The length of the CDR3 is 16 residues. Looked up from germline, CDR1 is LNHDA and CDR2 is SQIVND (reference sequence). The CDR3 sequence: CASSPRQISSGNTIYF. In nucleotides, the CDR3 is TGTGCCAGTAGTCCAAGACAGATTTCCTCTGGAAACACCATATATTTT.

The chain has TRBV6-6 and TRBJ2-3; tentatively, D is TRBD2 (6 bases). The CDR3 spans 15 residues. V dropped 6 bases and J dropped 5 bases, with 18 bases sitting between them. From germline, CDR1 is MNHNY and CDR2 SVGAGI (reference sequence). The CDR3 region has the DNA TGTGCCAGCAGCCTCCGGGACTCCCTTATAGATACGCAGTATTTT. Its translation: CASSLRDSLIDTQYF.

This clone showed up just once. V and J are TRBV30 and TRBJ1-5; D not certain. The germline V gene has CDR1 GTSNPN and CDR2 SVGIG (reference sequence). This CDR3 is 14 amino acids long. V dropped 1 base and J dropped 3 bases, with 10 bases sitting between them. CDR3 coding DNA: TGTGCCTGGAGTGCCGGGGTCCCCAATCAGCCCCAGCATTTT. Amino acids: CAWSAGVPNQPQHF.

This clone was seen once. The chain combines TRBV29-1 with TRBJ1-1, with a tentative D call TRBD1 (5 bases). Germline values: CDR1 SQVTM, CDR2 ANQGSEA. V lost 6 bases and J 5 bases, leaving 19 bases between the germline ends. CDR3 size: 14 residues. The DNA for the CDR3 is TGCAGCGTAACTCAATTGACAGCTAGGACTGAAGCTTTCTTT. As protein: CSVTQLTARTEAFF.

The rearrangement joins TRBV7-3 to TRBJ1-1; D is uncertain. The CDR3 totals 13 residues. The germline CDR1 and CDR2 sequences are SGHTA and FQGTGA. V was trimmed by 1 base and J by 8 bases, leaving 11 bases between them. The CDR3 DNA sequence: TGTGCCAGCAGCTTAATCCCAGGCATAGAAGCTTTCTTT. Encoded protein: CASSLIPGIEAFF.